One and the same sample provided the 6 T cell receptor beta chains below, sequenced in a study of blood T cell repertoires in COVID-19. Assay: immunoSEQ multiplex PCR; the TCRdb copy retains only in-frame clones and omits some. The sample has over 450,000 clones; about 88% are singletons. The sequenced sample was peripheral blood. The receptors derive from a woman aged 45-59 years with COVID-19, enrolled during active disease.

The chain has TRBV5-1 and TRBJ1-3; 11 positions agree with TRBD1. J was trimmed by 2 bases and V by 4 bases; bases with no gene match: 2. Germline CDR1 and CDR2: SGHRS and YFSETQ. The CDR3 length is 15 residues. The CDR3 region is CASSPDRGPGNTIYF. The DNA for the CDR3 is TGCGCCAGCAGCCCGGACAGGGGGCCTGGAAACACCATATATTTT.

The chain's CDR3 is CASRKGETRQFF. CDR3 DNA: TGTGCCAGCAGGAAGGGGGAAACTAGACAGTTCTTC. The chain links TRBV2 to TRBJ2-1, with D perhaps TRBD1 (6 bases). Per the germline V gene, CDR1 is SNHLY and CDR2 is FYNNEI. The CDR3 is made up of 12 amino acids. The germline V and J ends were trimmed by 6 bases and 13 bases, with 16 bases remaining between them.

This sequence joins TRBV6-1 and TRBJ1-5; D gene ambiguous. Germline loops: CDR1 MNHNS, CDR2 SASEGT. Trimming removed 1 base from V and 5 bases from J, with 6 bases in between. The length of the CDR3 is 13 residues. CDR3 sequence: CASSEDLHQPQHF. The CDR3 DNA reads as TGTGCCAGCAGTGAAGACCTACATCAGCCCCAGCATTTT.

The chain has TRBV4-2 and TRBJ1-1; D remains ambiguous. CDR3 length: 14 amino acids. Germline V gene sequence: CDR1 LGHNA, CDR2 YNFKEQ. The V end lost 1 base, the J end lost 0 bases, and 6 bases lay between the germline ends. The CDR3 loop reads CASSQGHMNTEAFF. The CDR3 DNA is TGTGCCAGCAGCCAAGGGCACATGAACACTGAAGCTTTCTTT.

V usage is TRBV4-1 and J usage is TRBJ1-2, with D uncertain. The CDR3 runs to 16 residues. V was trimmed by 2 bases and J by 1 base, leaving 14 bases between them. Looked up from germline, CDR1 is MGHRA and CDR2 is YSYEKL. The CDR3 nucleotides read TGCGCCAGCAGCCAACTTGTGGGAGGTGTTAACTATGGCTACACCTTC. Its translation is CASSQLVGGVNYGYTF.

Only a few counts were recorded for this clone. The chain links TRBV7-9 to TRBJ1-2; D call uncertain. The CDR3 loop spans 14 amino acids. V was clipped by 5 bases and J by 0 bases, with 10 bases between them. Germline-derived CDR1 and CDR2 are SEHNR and FQNEAQ (reference sequence). The CDR3 reads CASSSGGANYGYTF. Written as DNA, the CDR3 is TGTGCCAGCAGCAGCGGCGGTGCTAACTATGGCTACACCTTC.